This T cell receptor (beta chain) came from a study of T cell responses to AZD1222 COVID-19 vaccine. Data came from immunoSEQ multiplex PCR; TCRdb stores just in-frame clones and leaves some out. The sample contains 100,000 to 140,000 clones, approximately 90% of which appear only once. The CDR3 covers 14 residues. The sequencing here drew on peripheral blood, taken on day 0 of AZD1222 vaccination. This sequence was found in an adult in good health. The chain joins TRBV21-1 to TRBJ2-7; the D call in the table, TRBD2, was not verified against the DNA. TRBV21-1 is described as a pseudogene. CDR3 DNA: TGTGCCAGCAGCAAAGGGTGGGTGAGGAGCGAGCAGTACTTC. It codes for CASSKGWVRSEQYF.